The following is a TCR beta chain sequence with its context. The target antigen is unknown. Germline lookup yields CDR1 SQVTM and CDR2 ANQGSEA. The CDR3 extends over 14 amino acids. The V and J ends lost 7 bases and 0 bases, in that order; junction bases with no gene match: 6. The data were taken from a study of beta chain features in type 1 diabetes. Across the study: Examined across all samples were just under 110,000,000 sorted cells. General study results and limits: Healthy donors had naive, central memory and Treg TCRB repertoires that appeared less similar than those seen among patients. There was a moderate but significant shortening of TCRB CDR3s in all four CD4+ subsets of Type 1 diabetes patients. Equally in patients and controls, PCR might preferentially amplify shorter templates.

CD45RO/CCR7/CD25/CD127/CD95/CD27 sorting isolated CD4+ naive, central memory, regulatory and stem cell-like memory cells. The investigators reverse transcribed all of the isolated RNA, so they sequenced expressed TCRB transcripts. TCRdb keeps only in-frame clones here, not all; method: immunoSEQ multiplex PCR. The sample consists of around 280,000 clones, about 15% of them appearing once. The clonotype was recovered from a young man with type 1 diabetes. Sequencing was performed on naive CD4+ T cells from blood. This chain connects TRBV29-1 to TRBJ2-3; 8 bases fit TRBD1. In DNA, the CDR3 is TGCAGCGGAGGACAGGGTTGGAGCACAGATACGCAGTATTTT. Its translation is CSGGQGWSTDTQYF.